In this sample, the clone carrying this T cell receptor (beta chain) turned up once. What it binds is unknown. TCRdb's copy holds only in-frame clones and misses some; the assay was immunoSEQ multiplex PCR. The sample lists roughly 86,000 clones; just over 95% were seen once. The data originate from a study of human thymus T cells. Thymus tissue was removed during corrective cardiac surgery. Donation was from healthy Finnish infants who were having corrective surgery that addressed congenital heart defects. Findings and limits, study-wide: Related reports documented highly overlapping thymic repertoires among unrelated individuals. Thymic and blood repertoires appeared to carry a bias in their V and J gene usage.

This receptor was identified in a boy under three years old with a congenital heart defect but otherwise immunologically healthy. Sequencing used thymus tissue.

The CDR3 region has the DNA TGCGCCAGCAGCTTGGGAGATGGCAGGGAAGCTTTCTTT. Residues: CASSLGDGREAFF. V is TRBV5-1 and J is TRBJ1-1; no definite D call. The germline gives CDR1 SGHRS, CDR2 YFSETQ. V was clipped by 0 bases and J by 8 bases, with 11 bases between them. This CDR3 contains 13 residues. The full variable domain, rest sourced from reference TRBV5-1 and TRBJ1-1, is KAGVTQTPRYLIKTRGQQVTLSCSPISGHRSVSWYQQTPGQGLQFLFEYFSETQRNKGNFPGRFSGRQFSNSRSEMNVSTLELGDSALYLCASSLGDGREAFFGQGTRLTVV.